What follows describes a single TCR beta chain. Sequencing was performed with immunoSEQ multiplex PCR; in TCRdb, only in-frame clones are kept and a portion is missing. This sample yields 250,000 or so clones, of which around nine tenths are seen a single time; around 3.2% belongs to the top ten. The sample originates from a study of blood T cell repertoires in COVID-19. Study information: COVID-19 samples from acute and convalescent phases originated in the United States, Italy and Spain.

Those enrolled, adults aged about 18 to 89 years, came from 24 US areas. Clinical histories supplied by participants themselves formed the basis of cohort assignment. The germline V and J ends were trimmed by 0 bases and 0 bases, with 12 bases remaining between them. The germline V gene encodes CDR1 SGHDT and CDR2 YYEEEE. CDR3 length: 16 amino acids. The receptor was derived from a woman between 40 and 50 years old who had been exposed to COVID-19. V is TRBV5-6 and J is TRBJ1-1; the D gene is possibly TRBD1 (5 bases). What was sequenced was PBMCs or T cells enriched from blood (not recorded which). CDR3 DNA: TGTGCCAGCAGCTTGGTGCCAGGGAATATGAACACTGAAGCTTTCTTT. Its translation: CASSLVPGNMNTEAFF.